Presented here are 28 T cell receptor beta chains from one specimen sequenced in a study of CD8 T cells in Susac syndrome. A quantity of about 0.45 to 1 ug RNA underwent reverse transcription using random hexamers. One entry per CDR3 protein results from TCRdb running MiXCR on the immunoSEQ multiplex PCR reads. The sample carries about 190,000 distinct CDR3 sequences, 93% recorded once. Sequenced material: CD4+ T cells from PBMCs. Receptor source: a human donor in good health.

This CDR3 is CASSFGSDNSPLHF. The CDR3 DNA sequence: TGCGCCAGCAGCTTTGGCAGCGATAATTCACCCCTCCACTTT. The chain couples TRBV5-1 to TRBJ1-6; D is unresolved. The CDR3 has 14 amino acids. CDR1 and CDR2 from the germline V gene are SGHRS and YFSETQ. The V gene lost 2 bases and the J gene lost 5 bases, with 8 bases spanning the gap.

This clonotype was observed once. The V gene is TRBV11-2, the J gene TRBJ2-1; 8 bases agree with TRBD2. The CDR3 totals 17 residues. V trimming: 4 bases; J trimming: 0 bases; junction bases outside the gene matches: 8. Germline CDR1 SGHAT, CDR2 FQNNGV. As DNA, the CDR3 is TGTGCCAGCAGCTATGGCGGGGGGTCTAGCTCCTACAATGAGCAGTTCTTC. Its translation is CASSYGGGSSSYNEQFF.

The gene calls are TRBV6-6 and TRBJ2-3; D is uncertain. CDR3 size: 11 residues. Germline values: CDR1 MNHNY, CDR2 SVGAGI (reference sequence). The V and J ends lost 8 bases and 4 bases respectively, with 7 bases between them. Here the CDR3 DNA reads TGTGCCAGCGGGGAAGCAGATACGCAGTATTTT. Amino acid sequence: CASGEADTQYF.

This clonotype was found once. The chain links TRBV7-8 to TRBJ2-7; 9 bases align to TRBD1. There are 15 residues in the CDR3. CDR1 is SGHVS, CDR2 FQNEAQ, per germline. V gave up 5 bases and J gave up 0 bases; unmatched junction bases: 5. The DNA of the CDR3 is TGTGCCAGCAGCCTACAGGGGGCCTCCTCCTACGAGCAGTACGTC. Amino acids: CASSLQGASSYEQYV.

The rearrangement joins TRBV10-3 to TRBJ2-3, with D possibly TRBD2 on 5 matching bases. The germline gives CDR1 ENHRY, CDR2 SYGVKD. V was pared by 6 bases and J by 2 bases, with 9 bases between. The CDR3 has 13 amino acids. The CDR3 region has the DNA TGTGCCATCAGCGTAGCGCACACAGATACGCAGTATTTT. As protein: CAISVAHTDTQYF.

V and J are TRBV19 and TRBJ2-1; no reliable D call. The CDR3 consists of 16 residues. Germline values: CDR1 LNHDA, CDR2 SQIVND (reference sequence). V was shortened by 6 bases and J by 0 bases, with 15 bases between the two germline ends. As DNA, the CDR3 is TGTGCCAGTAGCCGGCCTCAAAAGGGCTCCTACAATGAGCAGTTCTTC. It is translated as CASSRPQKGSYNEQFF.

The chain joins TRBV6-5 to TRBJ2-7; tentative D call: TRBD1 (6 bases). There are 15 residues in the CDR3. V shed 5 bases and J shed 7 bases, with 21 bases lying between them. Germline V gives CDR1 MNHEY, CDR2 SVGAGI. In DNA, the CDR3 is TGTGCCAGCAGTGCCCCCGGGACATTCAGCCTGGAGCAGTACTTC. Amino acid sequence: CASSAPGTFSLEQYF.

The genes are TRBV5-4 and TRBJ2-1, with no clear D. Looked up from germline, CDR1 is SGHNT and CDR2 is YYREEE (reference sequence). The CDR3 runs 12 residues. The V end was cut by 2 bases, the J end by 8 bases, with 8 bases between. The CDR3 DNA reads as TGTGCCAGCAGCTTTTTACCCTATGAGCAGTTCTTC. It translates to CASSFLPYEQFF.

V usage is TRBV20-1 and J usage is TRBJ1-5, with D tentatively TRBD1 (5 bases). Between the trimmed V and J ends, which lost 5 bases and 1 base, there was a span of 12 bases. CDR3 size: 14 residues. The germline gives CDR1 DFQATT, CDR2 SNEGSKA (reference sequence). The CDR3 nucleotides are TGCAGTGCTCTTAGGGACGGGAGCAATCAGCCCCAGCATTTT. Protein: CSALRDGSNQPQHF.

The V call is TRBV6-1, the J call TRBJ1-2; D is undetermined. This CDR3 is 15 amino acids long. V was pared by 6 bases and J by 3 bases, with 17 bases between. From germline, CDR1 is MNHNS and CDR2 SASEGT. The CDR3 region has the DNA TGTGCCAGCAGGAAATTGACGGCCACAGACTATGGCTACACCTTC. This gives the protein CASRKLTATDYGYTF.

The chain joins TRBV28 to TRBJ1-5; 7 bases are shared with TRBD1. The CDR3 is made up of 15 amino acids. Germline V gene data show CDR1 as MDHEN and CDR2 as SYDVKM. The junction had 10 bases not matched to a gene; V was cut back by 7 bases and J by 4 bases. The DNA for the CDR3 is TGTGCCAGCACAACGACGACAGGGCGAAATCAGCCCCAGCATTTT. Translating gives CASTTTTGRNQPQHF. Full variable domain (outside the CDR3, taken from reference TRBV28 and TRBJ1-5): DVKVTQSSRYLVKRTGEKVFLECVQDMDHENMFWYRQDPGLGLRLIYFSYDVKMKEKGDIPEGYSVSREKKERFSLILESASTNQTSMYLCASTTTTGRNQPQHFGDGTRLSIL.

The V call is TRBV6-2 or TRBV6-3, the J call TRBJ2-7; D perhaps matches TRBD2 (5 bases). The CDR3 contains 15 residues. V lost 7 bases and J 0 bases, leaving 16 bases between the germline ends. Germline-derived CDR1 and CDR2 are MNHEY and SVGEGT. The DNA of the CDR3 is TGTGCCAGCAAGGACCCGTGGGAGAGCTCCTACGAGCAGTACGTC. It yields the protein CASKDPWESSYEQYV.

The chain links TRBV9 to TRBJ1-2; D not certain. The length of the CDR3 is 13 residues. Looked up from germline, CDR1 is SGDLS and CDR2 is YYNGEE. V lost 0 bases, J lost 3 bases, and 6 bases lay in between. The CDR3 DNA reads as TGTGCCAGCAGCGTAGGGAAGGACTATGGCTACACCTTC. Protein: CASSVGKDYGYTF.

The chain uses TRBV28 and TRBJ1-5; no clear D gene. The CDR3 consists of 13 residues. Trimming removed 7 bases from V and 3 bases from J, with 10 bases in between. Germline loops: CDR1 MDHEN, CDR2 SYDVKM. The CDR3 sequence is CASIHRTNQPQHF. The CDR3 nucleotides read TGTGCCAGCATTCATCGCACCAATCAGCCCCAGCATTTT.

This clonotype occurred once. V gene TRBV5-6 combines with J gene TRBJ2-1, with 10 bases aligning to TRBD1. The trim removed 0 bases at V and 7 bases at J, leaving 4 bases unmatched. The CDR3 runs to 15 residues. Germline CDR1 and CDR2: SGHDT and YYEEEE. DNA for the CDR3: TGTGCCAGCAGCTTGGGGTGGACAGGGGGTAATGAGCAGTTCTTC. It yields the protein CASSLGWTGGNEQFF.

The chain is built from TRBV5-1 and TRBJ2-5; D is uncertain. V was pared by 0 bases and J by 5 bases, with 8 bases between. Germline CDR1 reads SGHRS; CDR2 reads YFSETQ. The CDR3 sequence is 13 residues long. The CDR3 bases are TGCGCCAGCAGCTTGGAAGTAGAGGAGACCCAGTACTTC. It codes for CASSLEVEETQYF.

The chain couples TRBV7-9 to TRBJ1-1; D might be TRBD1 (6 bases). This CDR3 contains 14 residues. Trimming took 5 bases from V and 0 from J, leaving 10 bases between them. Germline V lookup: CDR1 SEHNR, CDR2 FQNEAQ (reference sequence). The CDR3 DNA follows: TGTGCCAGCAGCAGGGGGATCATGAACACTGAAGCTTTCTTT. It yields the protein CASSRGIMNTEAFF.

The chain carries TRBV23-1 and TRBJ2-5; D is tentatively TRBD1 or TRBD2 (5 bases each). TRBV23-1 is assigned to the ORF class and has an uncertain function. Between the trimmed V and J ends, which lost 6 bases and 4 bases, there was a span of 21 bases. CDR3 length: 16 residues. The CDR3 nucleotides read TGCGCCAGCAGCCCGCTAGGGACGCCACTAGGAGAGACCCAGTACTTC. Translated: CASSPLGTPLGETQYF.

The V and J genes are TRBV5-6 and TRBJ2-6, with D tentatively TRBD2 (5 bases). The CDR3 consists of 16 residues. Germline CDR1 and CDR2: SGHDT and YYEEEE. V lost 4 bases to trimming and J lost 3 bases, with 14 bases between them. The DNA for the CDR3 is TGTGCCAGCAGCACTTTGGCGGGCGGTGGGGCCAACGTCCTGACTTTC. It yields the protein CASSTLAGGGANVLTF.

In nucleotides, the CDR3 is TGCGCCAGCAGACCGGGACAGGGAAAAACTGAAGCTTTCTTT. Its protein product is CASRPGQGKTEAFF. The chain joins TRBV5-1 to TRBJ1-1; 9 bases line up with TRBD1. J gave up 5 bases and V 5 bases, and 7 bases lay outside the gene matches. This CDR3 has 14 residues. Germline values: CDR1 SGHRS, CDR2 YFSETQ.

The table lists this clonotype with a count of one. This chain joins TRBV12-3 or TRBV12-4 and TRBJ1-2, with no clear D. This CDR3 contains 14 residues. V lost 3 bases and J 4 bases, leaving 12 bases between the germline ends. CDR3 residues: CASSFVEEGYGYTF. The CDR3 DNA is TGTGCCAGCAGTTTTGTGGAGGAGGGCTATGGCTACACCTTC.

This chain links TRBV5-1 with TRBJ2-5; D call uncertain. The germline V gene encodes CDR1 SGHRS and CDR2 YFSETQ. Trimming removed 0 bases at V and 4 bases at J, with 10 bases between. The CDR3 totals 14 residues. The CDR3 protein is CASSLDGYGETQYF. The CDR3 bases are TGCGCCAGCAGCTTGGACGGGTACGGAGAGACCCAGTACTTC.

The gene calls are TRBV4-3 and TRBJ1-1; no clear D. CDR1 and CDR2 from the germline V gene are LGHNA and YSLEER. This CDR3 region has 14 residues. The V gene lost 4 bases and the J gene lost 4 bases, with 13 bases spanning the gap. The CDR3 sequence is CASSLFRGSTEAFF. DNA for the CDR3: TGCGCCAGCAGCCTTTTCCGGGGTAGCACTGAAGCTTTCTTT.

V and J are TRBV5-6 and TRBJ1-2; no definite D call. Germline CDR1 and CDR2: SGHDT and YYEEEE. Trimming stripped 0 bases from V and 4 bases from J, with 7 bases between. The CDR3 loop spans 13 amino acids. CDR3 loop: CASSLGGFYGYTF. CDR3 nucleotide sequence: TGTGCCAGCAGCTTGGGGGGATTCTATGGCTACACCTTC.

The V and J genes are TRBV5-1 and TRBJ2-6; 9 nucleotides agree with TRBD1. Per germline, CDR1 SGHRS and CDR2 YFSETQ. The CDR3 loop spans 15 amino acids. J lost 11 bases, V lost 3 bases, and 9 bases had no gene match. DNA for the CDR3: TGCGCCAGCAGCTCGGAGGGGACAGGGTCGTACGTCCTGACTTTC. It is translated as CASSSEGTGSYVLTF.

The chain employs TRBV6-5 and TRBJ2-4, with TRBD1 identical over 8 bases. Germline V gene lookup returns CDR1 MNHEY and CDR2 SVGAGI. V lost 5 bases, J lost 3 bases, and 3 bases stayed unmatched. The CDR3 totals 14 residues. CDR3 in amino acids: CASSKDRVKNIQYF. As DNA, the CDR3 is TGTGCCAGCAGTAAGGACAGGGTCAAAAACATTCAGTACTTC.

This chain joins TRBV30 and TRBJ1-5; D may be TRBD1 (5 bases). The germline gives CDR1 GTSNPN, CDR2 SVGIG (reference sequence). The CDR3 is 12 residues long. V was shortened by 8 bases and J by 3 bases, with 11 bases between the two germline ends. This CDR3 is CAVDRDNQPQHF. As DNA, the CDR3 is TGTGCCGTCGACAGAGACAATCAGCCCCAGCATTTT. The full variable domain, completed using reference TRBV30 and TRBJ1-5, is SQTIHQWPATLVQPVGSPLSLECTVEGTSNPNLYWYRQAAGRGLQLLFYSVGIGQISSEVPQNLSASRPQDRQFILSSKKLLLSDSGFYLCAVDRDNQPQHFGDGTRLSIL.

The V gene is TRBV4-3, the J gene TRBJ2-3; 7 positions match TRBD1. CDR1 and CDR2 (germline): LGHNA, YSLEER. This CDR3 contains 13 residues. The trim removed 2 bases at V and 4 bases at J, leaving 0 bases unmatched. For the CDR3, the DNA is TGCGCCAGCAGCCAAACAGGGGCAGATACGCAGTATTTT. Protein sequence: CASSQTGADTQYF.